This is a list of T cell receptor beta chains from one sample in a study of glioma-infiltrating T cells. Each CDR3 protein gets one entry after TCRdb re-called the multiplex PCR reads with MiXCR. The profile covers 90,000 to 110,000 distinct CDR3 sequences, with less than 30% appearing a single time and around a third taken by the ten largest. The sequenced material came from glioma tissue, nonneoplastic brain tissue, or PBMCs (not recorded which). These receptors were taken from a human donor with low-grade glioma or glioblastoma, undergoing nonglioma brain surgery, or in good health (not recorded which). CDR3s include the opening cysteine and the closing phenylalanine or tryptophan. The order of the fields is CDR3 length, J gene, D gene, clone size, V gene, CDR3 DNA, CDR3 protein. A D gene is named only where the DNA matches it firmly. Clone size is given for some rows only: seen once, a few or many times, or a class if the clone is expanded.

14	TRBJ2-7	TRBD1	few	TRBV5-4	TGTGCCAGCAGCCTGCGGGACAGGGAATACGAGCAGTACTTC	CASSLRDREYEQYF
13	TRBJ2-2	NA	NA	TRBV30	TGTGCCTGGAACCGGGCCCTCACCGGGGAGCTGTTTTTT	CAWNRALTGELFF
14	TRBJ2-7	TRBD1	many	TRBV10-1	TGCGCCAGGGGGAAAGGGACAGACTCCTACGAGCAGTACTTC	CARGKGTDSYEQYF
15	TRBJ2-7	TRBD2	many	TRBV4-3	TGCGCCAGCAGCCGCCGAAGGGAGGGATCCTACGAGCAGTACTTC	CASSRRREGSYEQYF
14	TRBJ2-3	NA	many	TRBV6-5	TGTGCCAGCAGTTACGGGGGGCGCACAGATACGCAGTATTTT	CASSYGGRTDTQYF
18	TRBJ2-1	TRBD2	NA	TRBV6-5	TGTGCCAGCAGTTACTCGCTTCCTAGCGGGGGCTCCTACAATGAGCAGTTCTTC	CASSYSLPSGGSYNEQFF
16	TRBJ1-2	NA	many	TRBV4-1	TGCGCCAGCAGCGAGAAGGACCAGGCATATAACTATGGCTACACCTTC	CASSEKDQAYNYGYTF
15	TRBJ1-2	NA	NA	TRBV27	TGTGCCAGCAGTTTTCGGGAGGGAATCGTCCATGGCTCCACCTTC	CASSFREGIVHGSTF
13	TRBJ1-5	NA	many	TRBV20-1	TGCAGTGCCGATAAAAGCGTCAATCAGCCCCAGCATTTT	CSADKSVNQPQHF
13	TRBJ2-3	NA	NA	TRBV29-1	TGCAGCGTTGAGACCGGTCAGGCCCCGGGGCAGTATTTT	CSVETGQAPGQYF
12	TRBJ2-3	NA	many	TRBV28	TGTGCCAGCAGTTTACGTCCAGATACGCAGTATTTT	CASSLRPDTQYF
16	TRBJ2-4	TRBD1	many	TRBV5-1	TGCGCCAGCAGCACCGGACAGGGGGTCTCCAAAAACATTCAGTACTTC	CASSTGQGVSKNIQYF
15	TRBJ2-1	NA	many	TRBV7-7	TGTGCTAGCAGCTTGGGGACAAGCTCCTACAATGAGCAGTTCTTC	CASSLGTSSYNEQFF
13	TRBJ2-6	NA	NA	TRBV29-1	TGCAGCGTTCGAAGGACTGGGGCCAACGTCCTGACTTTC	CSVRRTGANVLTF
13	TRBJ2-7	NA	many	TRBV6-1	TGTGCCAGCAGCCCCAGACAGGACTACGAGCAGTACTTC	CASSPRQDYEQYF
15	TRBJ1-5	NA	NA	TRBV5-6	TGTGCCAGCAGCTTGAGGGGCAGGGAGGATCAGCCCCAGCATTTT	CASSLRGREDQPQHF
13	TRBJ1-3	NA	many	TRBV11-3	TGTGCCAGCAGAGGCAATATGGAAAACACCATATATTTT	CASRGNMENTIYF
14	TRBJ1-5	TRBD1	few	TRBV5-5	TGTGCCAGCAGCTTGGCTCAGGGGGATCAGCCCCAGCATTTT	CASSLAQGDQPQHF
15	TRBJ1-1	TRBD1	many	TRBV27	TGTGCCAGCAGCCGGGGGACAGGGGCGAACACTGAAGCTTTCTTT	CASSRGTGANTEAFF
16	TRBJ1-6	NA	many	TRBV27	TGTGCCAGCTCCACCAAGGGGTCCCTAACAAATTCACCCCTCCACTTT	CASSTKGSLTNSPLHF
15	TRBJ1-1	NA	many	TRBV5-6	TGTGCCAGCAGCTTGGCCTTCCGGGACGGCACTGAAGCTTTCTTT	CASSLAFRDGTEAFF
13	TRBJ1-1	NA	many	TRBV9	TGTGCCAGCAGCGTAGACCTGAACACTGAAGCTTTCTTT	CASSVDLNTEAFF
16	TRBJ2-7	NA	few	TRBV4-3	TGCGCCAGCAGCCAAGAGGGGCTAGCAGCACCCTACGAGCAGTACTTC	CASSQEGLAAPYEQYF
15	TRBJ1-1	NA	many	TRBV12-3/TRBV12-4	TGTGCCAGCAGGCTGAGACGGGGGCGGTCCACTGAAGCTTTCTTT	CASRLRRGRSTEAFF
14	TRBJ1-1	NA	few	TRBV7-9	TGTGCCAGCTTCGAGGAGGGGGGCGCAGGAGAAGCTTTCTTT	CASFEEGGAGEAFF
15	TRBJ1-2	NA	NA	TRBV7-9	TGTGCCAGCAGCCCGCGGGACCGGGGGGGAGATGGCTACACCTTC	CASSPRDRGGDGYTF
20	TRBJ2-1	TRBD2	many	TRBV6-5	TGTGCCAGCAGTTACTGGTTGCCCGGGACTAGCGGGACATCCTACAATGAGCAGTTCTTC	CASSYWLPGTSGTSYNEQFF
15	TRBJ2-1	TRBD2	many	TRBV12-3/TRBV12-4	TGTGCCAGCAGTCCCACTAGCGGGGGCGCGAATGAGCAGTTCTTC	CASSPTSGGANEQFF
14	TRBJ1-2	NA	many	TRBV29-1	TGCAGCGCTTCGGGACGGGCCTGGAACTATGGCTACACCTTC	CSASGRAWNYGYTF
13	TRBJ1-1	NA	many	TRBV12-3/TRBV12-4	TGTGCCAGCAGTCTCCCTAGGAGCACTGAAGCTTTCTTT	CASSLPRSTEAFF
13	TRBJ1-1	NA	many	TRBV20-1	TGCAGTGCTCGGGGGGGCAGCGGTGGGGAAGCTTTCTTT	CSARGGSGGEAFF
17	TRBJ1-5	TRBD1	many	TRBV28	TGTGCCAGCAGTGCTGCTACAGGGGGCCTTAGCAATCAGCCCCAGCATTTT	CASSAATGGLSNQPQHF
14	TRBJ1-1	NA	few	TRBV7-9	TGTGCCAGCAGCTTAGAGTCCGTAAACACTGAAGCTTTCTTT	CASSLESVNTEAFF
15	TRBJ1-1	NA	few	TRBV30	TGTGCCTGGAGTGTTATAGGTTTGCTTGCGGATGAAGCTTTCTTT	CAWSVIGLLADEAFF
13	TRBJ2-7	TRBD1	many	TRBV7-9	TGTGCCAGCAGCAGCCGGGACAGCTACGAGCAGTACTTC	CASSSRDSYEQYF
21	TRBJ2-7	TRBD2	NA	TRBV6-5	TGTGCCAGCAGTCCACTCGGCCCCCGGGCGGGAGAATCCTTTAGGGTCTACGAGCAGTACTTC	CASSPLGPRAGESFRVYEQYF
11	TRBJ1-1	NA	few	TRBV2	TGTGCCAAAGGGGTGGGCACTGAAGCTTTCTTT	CAKGVGTEAFF
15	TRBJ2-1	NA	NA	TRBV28	TGTGCCATCAGTCCATTGCAGGGGGGAGACAATGAGCAGTTTTTC	CAISPLQGGDNEQFF
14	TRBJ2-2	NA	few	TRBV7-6	TGTGCCAGCAGCACCCGGATTGCCGCCGGGGAGCTGTTTTTT	CASSTRIAAGELFF
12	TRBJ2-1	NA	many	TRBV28	TGTGCCAGCAGTGGGGGACTTCTGGTGGGGTTCTTC	CASSGGLLVGFF
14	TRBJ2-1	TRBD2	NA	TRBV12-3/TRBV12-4	TGTGCCAGCAGGACTAGCGGGGGGCCTGATGAGCAGTTCTTC	CASRTSGGPDEQFF
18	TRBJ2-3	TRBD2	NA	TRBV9	TGTGCCAGCAGCGGGGGACTAGCGGGGAACTGGGTCACAGATACGCAGTATTTT	CASSGGLAGNWVTDTQYF
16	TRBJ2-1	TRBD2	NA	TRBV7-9	TGTGCCAGCAGTAAACCAATGGGGGCTAGCGGGGGTGAGCAGTTCTTC	CASSKPMGASGGEQFF
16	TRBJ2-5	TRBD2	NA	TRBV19	TGTGCCATTAGTACCGCCGGGACTAACCGCAGAGAGACCCAGTACTTC	CAISTAGTNRRETQYF
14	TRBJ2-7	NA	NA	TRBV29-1	TGCAGCGTAATAAGAGGGGGGGACTCCTACGAGAAGTACTTC	CSVIRGGDSYEKYF
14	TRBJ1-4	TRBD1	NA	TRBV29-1	TGCAGCGTCTCCTCCGGGACAGGGTCTGAAAAACTGTTTTTT	CSVSSGTGSEKLFF
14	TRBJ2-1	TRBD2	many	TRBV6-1	TGTGCCAGCAAGCTAGCGGGGGGGAACAATGAGCAGTTCTTC	CASKLAGGNNEQFF
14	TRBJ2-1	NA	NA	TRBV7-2	TGTGCCGGCAGCGATAGCGGCTCTTACAATGAGCAGTTCTTC	CAGSDSGSYNEQFF
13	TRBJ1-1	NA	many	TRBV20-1	TGCAGTGCTAGAGATTGGGGGAACACTGAAGCTTTCTTT	CSARDWGNTEAFF
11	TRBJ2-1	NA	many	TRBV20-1	TGCAGTGGGGGCAGTTCAAATGAGCAGTTCTTC	CSGGSSNEQFF
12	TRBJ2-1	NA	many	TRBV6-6	TGTGCCAGCAGTTACTCGAGGGGTGAGCAGTTCTTC	CASSYSRGEQFF